The clone carrying this T cell receptor (beta chain) showed up just once. What it recognizes is unknown. The sample belongs to a study of glioma-infiltrating T cells. General study points: Tissue and blood shared very few CDR3 sequences. Tissue-blood divergence was below expectation in non-neoplastic patients, above in gliomas.

TCR alpha and beta CDR3 regions were amplified from RNA using iRepertoire nested multiplex PCR. For one-step reverse transcription and amplification, 100-400 ng of tissue mRNA or PBMC total RNA was used. Using its own MiXCR run on the multiplex PCR reads, TCRdb lists one record per CDR3 protein. The sample contains around 140,000 distinct CDR3 sequences, about 39% of which appear only once. The sequenced sample consisted of glioma tissue, nonneoplastic brain tissue, or PBMCs (not recorded which). The TCR originated in a human donor with low-grade glioma or glioblastoma, undergoing nonglioma brain surgery, or in good health (not recorded which).

CDR3 nucleotides: TGTGCCAGCAGCCAGCAATTAGCGGGAGCTGGGGCCAACGTCCTGACTTTC. This gives the protein CASSQQLAGAGANVLTF. J is TRBJ2-6 and V is TRBV11-1, with 9 bases that match TRBD2. The trim removed 5 bases at V and 2 bases at J, leaving 7 bases unmatched. Germline loops: CDR1 SGHAT, CDR2 FQDESV (reference sequence). This CDR3 has 17 residues.